The 13 T cell receptor beta chains below come from one sample, sequenced in a study of cytomegalovirus exposure and HLA in healthy donors. Libraries were prepared by immunoSEQ multiplex PCR; TCRdb keeps only in-frame clonotypes and omits some of them. The table includes some 65,000 clones, approximately 96% detected once. The sample was PBMCs. The receptor set was obtained from a man aged 18 to 29 in good health and CMV-seropositive.

This chain uses TRBV6-5 with TRBJ2-2; TRBD1 is a possible D gene (6 bases). The CDR3 loop spans 15 amino acids. Trimming left V 4 bases short and J 1 base short, with 10 bases between. Germline-derived CDR1 and CDR2 are MNHEY and SVGAGI. This CDR3 is CASSSPGQNTGELFF. CDR3 in DNA: TGTGCCAGCAGTTCCCCGGGACAGAACACCGGGGAGCTGTTTTTT.

The chain has TRBV4-1 and TRBJ1-6, with 8 positions matching TRBD1. The V gene end was trimmed by 8 bases and the J gene end by 10 bases; junction bases not matched to a gene: 13. The CDR3 contains 15 residues. Looked up from germline, CDR1 is MGHRA and CDR2 is YSYEKL. For the CDR3, the DNA is TGCGCCAGCCACTCCCCCGGACAGGGTACCTCACCCCTCCACTTT. Translation gives CASHSPGQGTSPLHF.

The chain is built from TRBV7-2 and TRBJ2-3; no clear D gene. The CDR3 is 13 amino acids. Germline lookup yields CDR1 SGHTA and CDR2 FQGNSA. V was pared by 3 bases and J by 4 bases, with 8 bases between. The CDR3 nucleotides read TGTGCCAGCAGCTTCTCCGAGGCAGATACGCAGTATTTT. It yields the protein CASSFSEADTQYF.

The chain joins TRBV18 to TRBJ2-3, with D possibly matching TRBD2 (6 bases). The ends were cut back, 0 bases at V and 0 bases at J, with 13 bases in the middle. The CDR3 runs to 17 residues. In germline, CDR1 is KGHSH, CDR2 LQKENI. The CDR3 here is CASSPPVLGSSTDTQYF. DNA for the CDR3: TGTGCCAGCTCACCACCCGTCCTCGGGAGCAGCACAGATACGCAGTATTTT.

The V gene is TRBV5-1, the J gene TRBJ1-1, with 10 bases aligning to TRBD1. With V trimmed by 1 base and J by 5 bases, 11 bases remained unmatched. CDR1 is SGHRS and CDR2 is YFSETQ in the germline V gene. The CDR3 sequence is 17 residues long. The CDR3 loop is CASSLWGQGTAGTEAFF. In DNA form, the CDR3 reads TGCGCCAGCAGCTTGTGGGGACAGGGGACCGCGGGGACTGAAGCTTTCTTT. The full variable domain, with the rest looked up from reference TRBV5-1 and TRBJ1-1, is KAGVTQTPRYLIKTRGQQVTLSCSPISGHRSVSWYQQTPGQGLQFLFEYFSETQRNKGNFPGRFSGRQFSNSRSEMNVSTLELGDSALYLCASSLWGQGTAGTEAFFGQGTRLTVV.

This clone was recorded once. The rearrangement links TRBV6-1 to TRBJ2-3; TRBD2 matches at 13 bases. CDR1 is MNHNS, CDR2 SASEGT, per germline. CDR3 length equals 17 residues. The V gene end was trimmed by 2 bases and the J gene end by 2 bases; junction bases not matched to a gene: 4. As DNA, the CDR3 is TGTGCCAGCAGTGAATGGACTAGCGGGGGCTCCACAGATACGCAGTATTTT. Translated, it gives CASSEWTSGGSTDTQYF.

The V gene is TRBV6-5, the J gene TRBJ1-6; tentative D call: TRBD1 (5 bases). This CDR3 has 15 residues. CDR1 is MNHEY and CDR2 is SVGAGI in the germline V gene. V was clipped by 1 base and J by 10 bases, with 14 bases between them. The CDR3 reads CASSYYVTGLSPLHF. CDR3 DNA sequence: TGTGCCAGCAGTTACTATGTAACAGGATTGTCACCCCTCCACTTT.

The CDR3 region is CASSLGTSVYQPQHF. The CDR3 DNA reads as TGTGCCAGCAGCTTGGGGACTTCTGTTTATCAGCCCCAGCATTTT. The chain recombines TRBV5-6 with TRBJ1-5, with D hard to call. Between the trimmed V and J ends, which lost 0 bases and 5 bases, there was a span of 12 bases. Germline-derived CDR1 and CDR2 are SGHDT and YYEEEE. CDR3 length: 15 residues.

The V call is TRBV10-2, the J call TRBJ1-3, with D possibly matching TRBD1 (5 bases). CDR3 length: 15 residues. Germline CDR1 and CDR2: WSHSY and SAAADI. The germline V and J ends were trimmed by 7 bases and 4 bases, with 17 bases remaining between them. Here the CDR3 reads CASTNSGGFGNTIYF. The CDR3 nucleotides read TGCGCCAGCACCAACAGCGGGGGTTTCGGAAACACCATATATTTT.

V is TRBV28 and J is TRBJ2-1; a weak D match, TRBD2 (6 bases). The CDR3 contains 15 residues. CDR1 is MDHEN, CDR2 SYDVKM, per germline. Trimming took 5 bases from V and 1 from J, leaving 12 bases between them. DNA for the CDR3: TGTGCCAGCAGTATCGGAGGGACTTCCTACAATGAGCAGTTCTTC. Encoded protein: CASSIGGTSYNEQFF.

The V and J genes are TRBV4-1 and TRBJ1-1, with 7 bases identical to TRBD1. Trimming at V came to 2 bases and at J to 0 bases, leaving 6 bases not matched to a gene. Germline V gene sequence: CDR1 MGHRA, CDR2 YSYEKL. This CDR3 contains 16 residues. DNA for the CDR3: TGCGCCAGCAGCCAACATAAGACAGGGTTGAACACTGAAGCTTTCTTT. Its translation: CASSQHKTGLNTEAFF.

CDR3 DNA sequence: TGTGCCAGCAGTTTATCACTAGCGGGAGTAGGAAATGAGCAGTTCTTC. Its protein product is CASSLSLAGVGNEQFF. V usage is TRBV27 and J usage is TRBJ2-1, with 11 bases that match TRBD2. CDR3 size: 16 residues. Germline-derived CDR1 and CDR2 are MNHEY and SMNVEV (reference sequence). Trimming cost V 0 bases and J 7 bases; bases outside gene matches: 5.

The chain joins TRBV6-1 to TRBJ2-7; D perhaps matches TRBD1 (5 bases). V was trimmed by 4 bases and J by 0 bases, leaving 13 bases between them. The CDR3 is 15 residues long. Germline V gives CDR1 MNHNS, CDR2 SASEGT. This CDR3 reads CASSARDRSSYEQYF. Written as DNA, the CDR3 is TGTGCCAGCAGTGCTCGAGACAGAAGCTCCTACGAGCAGTACTTC.